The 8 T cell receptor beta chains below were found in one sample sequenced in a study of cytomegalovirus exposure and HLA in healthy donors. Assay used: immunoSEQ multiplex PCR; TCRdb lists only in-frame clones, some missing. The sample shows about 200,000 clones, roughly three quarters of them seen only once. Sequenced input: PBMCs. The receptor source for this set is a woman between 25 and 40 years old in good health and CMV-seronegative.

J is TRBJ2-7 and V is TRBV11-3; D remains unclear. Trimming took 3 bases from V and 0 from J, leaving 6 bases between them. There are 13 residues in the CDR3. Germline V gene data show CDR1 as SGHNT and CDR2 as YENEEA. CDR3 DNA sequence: TGTGCCAGCAGCTTCGGTCCCTCCTACGAGCAGTACTTC. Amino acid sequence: CASSFGPSYEQYF.

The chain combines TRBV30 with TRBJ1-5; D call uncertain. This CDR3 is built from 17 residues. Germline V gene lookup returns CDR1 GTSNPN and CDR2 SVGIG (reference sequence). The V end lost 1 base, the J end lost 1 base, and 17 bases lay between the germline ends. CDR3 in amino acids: CAWSGLRGEMSNQPQHF. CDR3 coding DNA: TGTGCCTGGAGTGGGTTGAGAGGAGAAATGAGCAATCAGCCCCAGCATTTT.

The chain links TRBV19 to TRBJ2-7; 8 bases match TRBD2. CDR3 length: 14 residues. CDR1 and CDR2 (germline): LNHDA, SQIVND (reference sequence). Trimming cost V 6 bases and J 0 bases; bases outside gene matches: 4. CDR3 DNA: TGTGCCAGTAGGGAGCGGGGGACCTCCTACGAGCAGTACTTC. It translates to CASRERGTSYEQYF.

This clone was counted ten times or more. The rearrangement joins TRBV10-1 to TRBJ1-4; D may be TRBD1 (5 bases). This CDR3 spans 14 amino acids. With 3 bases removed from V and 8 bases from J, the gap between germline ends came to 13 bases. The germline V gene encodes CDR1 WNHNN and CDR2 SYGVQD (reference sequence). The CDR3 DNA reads TGCGCCAGCAGTGACCCGGGGGTGGGGGAAAAACTGTTTTTT. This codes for CASSDPGVGEKLFF.

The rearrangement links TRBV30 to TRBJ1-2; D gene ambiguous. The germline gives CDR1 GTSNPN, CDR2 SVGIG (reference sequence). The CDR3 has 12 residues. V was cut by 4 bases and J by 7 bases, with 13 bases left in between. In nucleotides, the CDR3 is TGTGCCTGGACGACGAGGGCTTCTGGCTACACCTTC. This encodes CAWTTRASGYTF.

This CDR3 is CASSLVLAAWGANEQFF. CDR3 nucleotides: TGTGCCAGCAGTTTAGTTCTGGCGGCGTGGGGAGCTAATGAGCAGTTCTTC. V usage is TRBV27 and J usage is TRBJ2-1; a possible D gene is TRBD2 (5 bases). The V end lost 2 bases, the J end lost 7 bases, and 21 bases lay between the germline ends. There are 17 residues in the CDR3. CDR1 and CDR2 from the germline V gene are MNHEY and SMNVEV (reference sequence).

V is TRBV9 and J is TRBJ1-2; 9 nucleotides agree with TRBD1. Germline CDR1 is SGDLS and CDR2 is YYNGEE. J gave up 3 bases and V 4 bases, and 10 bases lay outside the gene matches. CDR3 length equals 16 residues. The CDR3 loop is CASSNLPGQGDYGYTF. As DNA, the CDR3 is TGTGCCAGCAGCAACTTACCGGGACAGGGAGACTATGGCTACACCTTC.

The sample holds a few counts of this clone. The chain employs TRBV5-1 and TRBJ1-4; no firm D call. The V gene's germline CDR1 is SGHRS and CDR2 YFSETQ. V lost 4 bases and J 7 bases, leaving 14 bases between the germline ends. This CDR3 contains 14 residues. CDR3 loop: CASSLQVQSEKLFF. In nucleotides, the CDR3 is TGCGCCAGCAGCCTGCAGGTGCAGAGTGAAAAACTGTTTTTT.